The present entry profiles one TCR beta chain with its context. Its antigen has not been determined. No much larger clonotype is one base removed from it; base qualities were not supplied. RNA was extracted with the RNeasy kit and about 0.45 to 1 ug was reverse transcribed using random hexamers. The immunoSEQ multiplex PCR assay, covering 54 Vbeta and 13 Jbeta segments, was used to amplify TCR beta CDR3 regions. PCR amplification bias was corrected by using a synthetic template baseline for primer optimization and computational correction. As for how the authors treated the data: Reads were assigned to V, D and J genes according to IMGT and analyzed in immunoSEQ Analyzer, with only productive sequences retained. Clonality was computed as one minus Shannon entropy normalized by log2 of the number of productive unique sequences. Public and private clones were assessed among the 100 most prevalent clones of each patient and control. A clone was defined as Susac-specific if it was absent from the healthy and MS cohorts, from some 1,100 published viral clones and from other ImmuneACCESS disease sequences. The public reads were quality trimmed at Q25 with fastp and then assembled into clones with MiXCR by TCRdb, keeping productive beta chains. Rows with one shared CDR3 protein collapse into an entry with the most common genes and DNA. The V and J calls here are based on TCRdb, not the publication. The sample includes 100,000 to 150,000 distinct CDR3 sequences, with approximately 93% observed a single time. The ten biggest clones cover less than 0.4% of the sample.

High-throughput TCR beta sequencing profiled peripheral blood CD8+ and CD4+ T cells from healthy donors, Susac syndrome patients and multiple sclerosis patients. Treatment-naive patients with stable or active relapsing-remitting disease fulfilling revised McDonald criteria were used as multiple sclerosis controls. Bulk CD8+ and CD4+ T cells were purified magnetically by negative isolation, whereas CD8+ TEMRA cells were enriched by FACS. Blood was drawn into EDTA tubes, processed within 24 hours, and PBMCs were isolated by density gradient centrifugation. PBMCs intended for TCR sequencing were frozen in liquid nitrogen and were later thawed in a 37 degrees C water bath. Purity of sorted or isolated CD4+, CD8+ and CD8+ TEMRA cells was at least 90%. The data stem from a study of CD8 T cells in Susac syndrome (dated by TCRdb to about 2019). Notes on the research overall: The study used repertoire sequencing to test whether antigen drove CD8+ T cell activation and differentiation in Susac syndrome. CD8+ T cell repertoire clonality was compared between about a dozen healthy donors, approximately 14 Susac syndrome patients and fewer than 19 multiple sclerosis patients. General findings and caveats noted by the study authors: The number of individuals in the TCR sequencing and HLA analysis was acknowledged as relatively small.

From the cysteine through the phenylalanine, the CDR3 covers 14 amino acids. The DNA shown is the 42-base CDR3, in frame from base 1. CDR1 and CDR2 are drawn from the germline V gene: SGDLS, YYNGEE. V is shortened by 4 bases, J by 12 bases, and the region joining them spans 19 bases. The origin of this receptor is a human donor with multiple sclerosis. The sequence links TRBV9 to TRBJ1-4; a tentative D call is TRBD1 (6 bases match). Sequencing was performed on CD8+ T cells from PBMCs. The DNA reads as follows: TGTGCCAGCAGCCCAGGGGCAGGCCTAACGGAACTGTTTTTT. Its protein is CASSPGAGLTELFF. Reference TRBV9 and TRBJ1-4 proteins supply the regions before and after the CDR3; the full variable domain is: DSGVTQTPKHLITATGQRVTLRCSPRSGDLSVYWYQQSLDQGLQFLIQYYNGEERAKGNILERFSAQQFPDLHSELNLSSLELGDSALYFCASSPGAGLTELFFGSGTQLSVL.